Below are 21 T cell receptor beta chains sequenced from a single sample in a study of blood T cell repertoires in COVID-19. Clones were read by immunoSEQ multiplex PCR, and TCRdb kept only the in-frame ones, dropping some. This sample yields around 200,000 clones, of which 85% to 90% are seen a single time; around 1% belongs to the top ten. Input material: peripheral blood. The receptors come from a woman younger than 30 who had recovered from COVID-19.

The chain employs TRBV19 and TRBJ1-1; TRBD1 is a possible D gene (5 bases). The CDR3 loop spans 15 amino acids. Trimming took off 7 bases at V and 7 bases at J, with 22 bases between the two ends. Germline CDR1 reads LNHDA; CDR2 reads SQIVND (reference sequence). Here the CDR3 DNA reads TGTGCCAGTACCTCGTTGGGGGAGGGATTAGATGAAGCTTTCTTT. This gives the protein CASTSLGEGLDEAFF.

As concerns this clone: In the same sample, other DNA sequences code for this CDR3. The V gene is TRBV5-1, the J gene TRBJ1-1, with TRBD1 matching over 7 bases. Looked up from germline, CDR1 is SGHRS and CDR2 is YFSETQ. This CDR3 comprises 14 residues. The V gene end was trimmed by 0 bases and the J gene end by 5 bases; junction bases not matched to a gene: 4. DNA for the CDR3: TGCGCCAGCAGCTTGGCCGCAGGGGGAACTGAAGCTTTCTTT. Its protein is CASSLAAGGTEAFF.

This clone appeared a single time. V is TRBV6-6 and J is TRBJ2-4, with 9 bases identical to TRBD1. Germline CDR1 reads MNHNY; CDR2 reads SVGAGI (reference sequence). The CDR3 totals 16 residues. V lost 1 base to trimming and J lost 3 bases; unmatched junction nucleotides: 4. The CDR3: CASSYWTGVGKNIQYF. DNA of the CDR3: TGTGCCAGCAGTTACTGGACAGGGGTTGGCAAAAACATTCAGTACTTC.

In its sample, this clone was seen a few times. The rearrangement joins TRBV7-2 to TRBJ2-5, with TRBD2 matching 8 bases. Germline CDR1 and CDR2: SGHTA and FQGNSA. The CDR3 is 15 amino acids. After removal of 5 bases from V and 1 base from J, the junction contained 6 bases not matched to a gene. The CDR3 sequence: CASSPGGGFQETQYF. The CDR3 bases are TGTGCCAGCAGCCCTGGCGGGGGGTTCCAAGAGACCCAGTACTTC.

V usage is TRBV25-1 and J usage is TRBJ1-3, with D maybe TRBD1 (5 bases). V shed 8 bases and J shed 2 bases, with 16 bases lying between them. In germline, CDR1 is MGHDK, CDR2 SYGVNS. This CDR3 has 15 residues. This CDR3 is CASRGTASPGNTIYF. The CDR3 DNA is TGTGCCAGCCGGGGGACTGCGTCCCCTGGAAACACCATATATTTT.

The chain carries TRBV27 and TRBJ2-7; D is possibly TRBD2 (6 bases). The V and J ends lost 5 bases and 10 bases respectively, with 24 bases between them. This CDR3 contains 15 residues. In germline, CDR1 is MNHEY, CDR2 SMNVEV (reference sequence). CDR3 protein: CASSPLPAGRSSQYF. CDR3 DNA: TGTGCCAGCAGTCCCCTCCCGGCGGGGCGCTCCTCACAGTACTTC.

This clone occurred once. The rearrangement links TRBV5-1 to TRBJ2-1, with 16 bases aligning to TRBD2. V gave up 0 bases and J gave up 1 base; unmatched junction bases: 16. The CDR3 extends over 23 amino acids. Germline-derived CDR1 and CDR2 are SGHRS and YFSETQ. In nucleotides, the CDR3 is TGCGCCAGCAGCTTGGGACAGGGGCACCCGGGACTAGCGGGAGGGGGGTCCTACAATGAGCAGTTCTTC. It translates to CASSLGQGHPGLAGGGSYNEQFF.

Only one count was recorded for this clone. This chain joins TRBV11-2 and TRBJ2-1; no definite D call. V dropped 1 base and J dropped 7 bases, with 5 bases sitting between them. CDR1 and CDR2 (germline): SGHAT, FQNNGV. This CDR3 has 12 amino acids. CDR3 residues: CASSLGPNEQFF. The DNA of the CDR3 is TGTGCCAGCAGCTTAGGTCCGAATGAGCAGTTCTTC.

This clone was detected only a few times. The CDR3 sequence is CASSTVGQGDHEQYF. CDR3 bases: TGTGCCAGCAGCACTGTAGGACAGGGGGATCACGAGCAGTACTTC. The rearrangement links TRBV9 to TRBJ2-7; 10 bases line up with TRBD1. CDR3 size: 15 residues. Germline CDR1 and CDR2: SGDLS and YYNGEE. Losses at the gene ends were 4 bases for V and 5 bases for J; bases not matched to a gene: 9.

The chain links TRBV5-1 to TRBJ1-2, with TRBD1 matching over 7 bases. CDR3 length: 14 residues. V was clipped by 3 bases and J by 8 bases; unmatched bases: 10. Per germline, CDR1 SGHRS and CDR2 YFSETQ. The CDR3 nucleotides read TGCGCCAGCAGCTGGGGGTACAGGGGAGACGGCTACACCTTC. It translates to CASSWGYRGDGYTF.

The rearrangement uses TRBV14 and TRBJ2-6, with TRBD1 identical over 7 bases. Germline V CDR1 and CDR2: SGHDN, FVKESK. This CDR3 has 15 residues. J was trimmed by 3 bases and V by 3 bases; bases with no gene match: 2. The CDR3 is CASSQTGIGANVLTF. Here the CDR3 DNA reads TGTGCCAGCAGCCAGACAGGGATTGGGGCCAACGTCCTGACTTTC.

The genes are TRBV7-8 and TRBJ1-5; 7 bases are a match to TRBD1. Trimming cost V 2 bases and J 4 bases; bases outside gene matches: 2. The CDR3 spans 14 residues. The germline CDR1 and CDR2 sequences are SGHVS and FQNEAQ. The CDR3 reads CASSLRDRNQPQHF. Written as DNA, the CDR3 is TGTGCCAGCAGCTTACGGGACAGAAATCAGCCCCAGCATTTT.

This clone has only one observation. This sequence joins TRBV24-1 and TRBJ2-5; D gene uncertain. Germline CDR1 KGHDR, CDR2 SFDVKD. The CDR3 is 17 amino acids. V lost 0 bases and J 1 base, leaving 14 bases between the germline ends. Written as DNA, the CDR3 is TGTGCCACCAGTGATTTGGCCTACTCGGGTCGCCAAGAGACCCAGTACTTC. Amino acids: CATSDLAYSGRQETQYF.

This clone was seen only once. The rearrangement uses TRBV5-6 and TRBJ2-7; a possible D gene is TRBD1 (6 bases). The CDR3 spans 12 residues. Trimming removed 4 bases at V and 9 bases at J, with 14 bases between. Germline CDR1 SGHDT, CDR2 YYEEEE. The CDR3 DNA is TGTGCCAGCAGCCGGGCAGGGGATGGGCAGTACGTC. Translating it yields CASSRAGDGQYV.

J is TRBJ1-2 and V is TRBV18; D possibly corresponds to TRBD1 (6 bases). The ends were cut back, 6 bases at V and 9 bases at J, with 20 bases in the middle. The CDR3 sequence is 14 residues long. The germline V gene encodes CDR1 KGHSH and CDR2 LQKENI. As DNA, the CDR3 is TGTGCCAGCTCCGCCATTGGGGCAGGGGACAGCTACACCTTC. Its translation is CASSAIGAGDSYTF.

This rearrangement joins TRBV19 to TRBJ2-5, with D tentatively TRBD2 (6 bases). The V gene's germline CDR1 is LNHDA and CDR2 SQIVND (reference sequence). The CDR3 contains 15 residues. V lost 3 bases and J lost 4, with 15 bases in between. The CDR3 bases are TGTGCCAGTAGTATTGGGGGGAACCGGAGAGAGACCCAGTACTTC. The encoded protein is CASSIGGNRRETQYF.

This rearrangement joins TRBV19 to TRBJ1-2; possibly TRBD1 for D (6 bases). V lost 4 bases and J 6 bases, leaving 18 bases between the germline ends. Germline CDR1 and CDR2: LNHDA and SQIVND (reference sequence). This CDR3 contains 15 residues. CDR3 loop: CASSNLGGARNGYTF. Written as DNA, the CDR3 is TGTGCCAGTAGTAATTTGGGGGGGGCACGAAATGGCTACACCTTC.

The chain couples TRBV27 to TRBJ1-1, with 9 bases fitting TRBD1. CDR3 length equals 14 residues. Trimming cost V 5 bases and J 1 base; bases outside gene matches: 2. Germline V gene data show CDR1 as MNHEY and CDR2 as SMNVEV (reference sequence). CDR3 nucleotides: TGTGCCAGCAGTCGGGACAGGGCGAACACTGAAGCTTTCTTT. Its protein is CASSRDRANTEAFF.

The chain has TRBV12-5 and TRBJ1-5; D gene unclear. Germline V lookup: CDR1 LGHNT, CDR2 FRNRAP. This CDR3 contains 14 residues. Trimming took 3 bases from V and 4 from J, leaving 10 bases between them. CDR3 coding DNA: TGTGCTAGTGGTTTTTCAGGCGGGAATCAGCCCCAGCATTTT. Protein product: CASGFSGGNQPQHF.

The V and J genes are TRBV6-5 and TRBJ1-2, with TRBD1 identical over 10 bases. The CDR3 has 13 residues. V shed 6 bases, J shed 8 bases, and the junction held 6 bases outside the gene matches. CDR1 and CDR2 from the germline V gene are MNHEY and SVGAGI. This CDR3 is CASSQGQGRGYTF. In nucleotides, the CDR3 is TGTGCCAGCAGCCAGGGACAGGGGAGAGGCTACACCTTC.

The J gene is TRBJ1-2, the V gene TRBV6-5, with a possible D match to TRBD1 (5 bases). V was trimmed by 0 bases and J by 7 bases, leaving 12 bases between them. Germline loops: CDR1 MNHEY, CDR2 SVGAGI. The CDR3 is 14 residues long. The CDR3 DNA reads TGTGCCAGCAGTTACTCGGGGGGGTGGAGTGGCTACACCTTC. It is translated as CASSYSGGWSGYTF.